One sample yielded the 31 T cell receptor beta chains listed below, sequenced in a study of blood T cell repertoires in COVID-19. Clones were read by immunoSEQ multiplex PCR, and TCRdb kept only the in-frame ones, dropping some. The table includes 150,000 to 200,000 clones, roughly 79% detected once. Material: peripheral blood. The source is a woman in her thirties or forties with COVID-19, enrolled during active disease.

In DNA form, the CDR3 reads TGTGCCAGCAGCTTGGGTCGGCTAGCGGGAGGGCGCTCCTACGAGCAGTACTTC. It is translated as CASSLGRLAGGRSYEQYF. The chain carries TRBV5-4 and TRBJ2-7; 12 bases are shared with TRBD2. The CDR3 sequence is 18 residues long. V dropped 0 bases and J dropped 0; count of bases not matched to a gene: 7. Germline CDR1 SGHNT, CDR2 YYREEE (reference sequence).

The chain couples TRBV28 to TRBJ1-2; 7 bases align to TRBD1. Germline-derived CDR1 and CDR2 are MDHEN and SYDVKM. V lost 4 bases, J lost 5 bases, and 7 bases stayed unmatched. This CDR3 is built from 14 residues. The CDR3 region has the DNA TGTGCCAGCAGTTGGAGGGGGCGACGGTATGGCTACACCTTC. Translation: CASSWRGRRYGYTF.

The chain employs TRBV4-2 and TRBJ2-1; D remains ambiguous. Germline V lookup: CDR1 LGHNA, CDR2 YNFKEQ. This CDR3 spans 15 amino acids. Trimming shortened V by 0 bases and J by 10 bases, and 16 bases separated the two germline ends. The CDR3 here is CASSQDPGAGWEQFF. CDR3 bases: TGTGCCAGCAGCCAAGATCCCGGCGCCGGGTGGGAGCAGTTCTTC.

The J gene is TRBJ2-2, the V gene TRBV6-4; 11 nucleotides align to TRBD2. Per germline, CDR1 MRHNA and CDR2 SNTAGT. The junction had 4 bases not matched to a gene; V was cut back by 3 bases and J by 1 base. CDR3 size: 17 residues. The DNA for the CDR3 is TGTGCCAGCAGTGAACGACTAGCGGGGTGGAACACCGGGGAGCTGTTTTTT. Encoded protein: CASSERLAGWNTGELFF.

The chain joins TRBV9 to TRBJ2-1; TRBD1 matches 11 bases. The CDR3 spans 15 residues. CDR1 is SGDLS and CDR2 is YYNGEE in the germline V gene. V gave up 4 bases and J gave up 5 bases; unmatched junction bases: 5. CDR3 bases: TGTGCCAGCAGCTGGGACAGGGGGAACCACAATGAGCAGTTCTTC. Translating it yields CASSWDRGNHNEQFF.

In this sample, this clone turned up once. The chain joins TRBV7-9 to TRBJ2-5; TRBD2 agrees at 11 bases. Germline trimming cut 1 base from V and 4 bases from J; bases unmatched to any gene: 8. Germline CDR1 is SEHNR and CDR2 is FQNEAQ (reference sequence). CDR3 length: 17 residues. The CDR3 spells CASSLEGLAVFRETQYF. The CDR3 DNA sequence: TGTGCCAGCAGCTTAGAGGGACTAGCGGTATTTCGAGAGACCCAGTACTTC.

This CDR3 reads CASSLAGGDDEQYF. CDR3 coding DNA: TGTGCCAGCAGCTTAGCGGGAGGGGATGACGAGCAGTACTTC. V is TRBV7-9 and J is TRBJ2-7; 7 nucleotides align to TRBD2. Germline CDR1 and CDR2: SEHNR and FQNEAQ (reference sequence). Trimming at V came to 0 bases and at J to 5 bases, leaving 4 bases not matched to a gene. This CDR3 has 14 residues.

This clone appeared a single time. The rearrangement joins TRBV11-2 to TRBJ2-7; D unclear. V lost 0 bases and J lost 3, with 3 bases in between. This CDR3 spans 12 amino acids. Germline lookup yields CDR1 SGHAT and CDR2 FQNNGV. CDR3 sequence: CASSLDLYEQYF. The DNA of the CDR3 is TGTGCCAGCAGCTTAGATCTCTACGAGCAGTACTTC.

In DNA, the CDR3 is TGTGCCAGTAGTTTGACAGGTCGGGGGGAGCTTAAACGACCCCAGCATTTT. As protein: CASSLTGRGELKRPQHF. The rearrangement links TRBV19 to TRBJ1-5, with D tentatively TRBD1 (6 bases). The CDR3 sequence is 17 residues long. V was pared by 5 bases and J by 10 bases, with 27 bases between. CDR1 LNHDA and CDR2 SQIVND come from the germline V gene (reference sequence).

This chain uses TRBV29-1 with TRBJ2-1, with D tentatively TRBD2 (6 bases). V was clipped by 5 bases and J by 6 bases, with 17 bases between them. Looked up from germline, CDR1 is SQVTM and CDR2 is ANQGSEA. The CDR3 sequence is 14 residues long. DNA of the CDR3: TGCAGCGTTCATAGTCGGAGGGGCCTCAATGAGCAGTTCTTC. Its protein product is CSVHSRRGLNEQFF.

This clone was seen only a few times. This chain links TRBV19 with TRBJ2-1, with D tentatively TRBD1 (7 bases). The length of the CDR3 is 15 residues. V lost 6 bases to trimming and J lost 2 bases, with 14 bases between them. Germline CDR1 reads LNHDA; CDR2 reads SQIVND (reference sequence). The CDR3 DNA follows: TGTGCCAGTAGCCTTGACAGGGAGGCCTACAATGAGCAGTTCTTC. Amino acids: CASSLDREAYNEQFF.

This chain links TRBV23-1 with TRBJ1-5, with D possibly being TRBD1 (5 bases). TRBV23-1 is known as an ORF, though its function is uncertain. The CDR3 has 16 residues. The CDR3 loop reads CPSSQGEALANQPQHF. In DNA, the CDR3 is TGCCCAAGCAGTCAAGGGGAGGCATTAGCGAATCAGCCCCAGCATTTT.

The V gene is TRBV28, the J gene TRBJ2-5; maybe TRBD1 (5 bases). V lost 6 bases to trimming and J lost 4 bases, with 18 bases between them. CDR1 and CDR2 from the germline V gene are MDHEN and SYDVKM. The CDR3 consists of 15 residues. CDR3 loop: CASRDPGYSGETQYF. CDR3 nucleotides: TGTGCCAGCAGGGACCCAGGGTATTCGGGAGAGACCCAGTACTTC.

The V call is TRBV4-1, the J call TRBJ1-2; D not resolved. The CDR3 spans 14 residues. From germline, CDR1 is MGHRA and CDR2 YSYEKL. V lost 1 base and J 6 bases, leaving 12 bases between the germline ends. CDR3 protein: CASSQGPGRHGYTF. The CDR3 DNA is TGCGCCAGCAGCCAAGGGCCCGGGAGACATGGCTACACCTTC.

This rearrangement joins TRBV6-5 to TRBJ1-3; D is ambiguous. Deletions cut 4 bases from V and 1 base from J, with 11 bases between. The length of the CDR3 is 15 residues. CDR1 is MNHEY, CDR2 SVGAGI, per germline. CDR3 in DNA: TGTGCCAGCAGTTCGCAGCGTTCTTCTGGAAACACCATATATTTT. Translation: CASSSQRSSGNTIYF.

The chain links TRBV2 to TRBJ2-7; the match to TRBD2 covers 11 bases. Trimming took 6 bases from V and 3 from J; bases not matched to a gene: 7. The germline V gene encodes CDR1 SNHLY and CDR2 FYNNEI. The CDR3 is made up of 15 amino acids. CDR3 bases: TGTGCCAGCAGAGAACTAGCGGGAGAACTCTACGAGCAGTACTTC. Translation gives CASRELAGELYEQYF.

V and J are TRBV5-4 and TRBJ2-7; 9 nucleotides align to TRBD1. V trimming: 7 bases; J trimming: 1 base; junction bases outside the gene matches: 3. Germline V gene sequence: CDR1 SGHNT, CDR2 YYREEE (reference sequence). The CDR3 sequence is 13 residues long. The CDR3 coding sequence is TGTGCCAGCGAGGGGACAGGGTCCTACGAGCAGTACTTC. Protein sequence: CASEGTGSYEQYF.

The chain is built from TRBV5-1 and TRBJ2-5, with D perhaps TRBD1 (6 bases). The V and J ends lost 3 bases and 7 bases respectively, with 13 bases between them. The germline CDR1 and CDR2 sequences are SGHRS and YFSETQ. The CDR3 is 13 amino acids. In DNA form, the CDR3 reads TGCGCCAGCAGCTCACAGGGTCAGGGGACCCAGTACTTC. This translates into CASSSQGQGTQYF.

The CDR3 loop reads CASRLAGVSETQYF. CDR3 DNA: TGTGCCAGCAGGTTAGCGGGAGTCTCAGAGACCCAGTACTTC. This rearrangement joins TRBV27 to TRBJ2-5; 9 bases line up with TRBD2. Germline V gene sequence: CDR1 MNHEY, CDR2 SMNVEV (reference sequence). CDR3 length: 14 residues. With 6 bases clipped from V and 4 bases from J, the junction kept 6 bases outside the gene matches.

This clone was seen a few times. The rearrangement uses TRBV6-5 and TRBJ2-2; D perhaps matches TRBD2 (6 bases). Germline lookup yields CDR1 MNHEY and CDR2 SVGAGI. V was cut by 7 bases and J by 4 bases, with 13 bases left in between. The CDR3 has 14 residues. The CDR3 region is CASTRDFFTGELFF. CDR3 bases: TGTGCCAGCACCCGGGACTTTTTCACCGGGGAGCTGTTTTTT.

V is TRBV18 and J is TRBJ2-5, with D hard to call. Looked up from germline, CDR1 is KGHSH and CDR2 is LQKENI. The CDR3 has 13 amino acids. V was clipped by 0 bases and J by 1 base, with 3 bases between them. CDR3 sequence: CASSPPSQETQYF. In DNA, the CDR3 is TGTGCCAGCTCACCACCCTCCCAAGAGACCCAGTACTTC.

This chain connects TRBV2 to TRBJ2-1, with D tentatively TRBD1 (6 bases). Germline V lookup: CDR1 SNHLY, CDR2 FYNNEI. This CDR3 is built from 14 residues. Trimming left V 7 bases short and J 4 bases short, with 14 bases between. CDR3 region: CASTGEIFYNEQFF. The CDR3 nucleotides read TGTGCCAGCACAGGGGAAATCTTTTACAATGAGCAGTTCTTC.

This clone was seen just once. J is TRBJ2-5 and V is TRBV12-5; 12 nucleotides line up with TRBD1. Losses at the gene ends were 4 bases for V and 4 bases for J; bases not matched to a gene: 19. Germline CDR1 LGHNT, CDR2 FRNRAP. This CDR3 comprises 20 residues. CDR3 protein: CASGSTTGTGGGTGLETQYF. The DNA of the CDR3 is TGTGCTAGTGGTTCCACAACCGGGACAGGGGGCGGCACGGGGTTAGAGACCCAGTACTTC.

For the CDR3, the DNA is TGTGCCAGCACGACAGGGGGCGGGGGCTATGGCTACACCTTC. It translates to CASTTGGGGYGYTF. The V call is TRBV6-5, the J call TRBJ1-2; 10 positions agree with TRBD1. The CDR3 is 14 amino acids. Germline-derived CDR1 and CDR2 are MNHEY and SVGAGI. The junction had 6 bases not matched to a gene; V was cut back by 7 bases and J by 4 bases.

The J gene is TRBJ2-7, the V gene TRBV7-9; TRBD2 matches 7 bases. Germline CDR1 reads SEHNR; CDR2 reads FQNEAQ (reference sequence). This CDR3 has 14 amino acids. The V gene end was trimmed by 3 bases and the J gene end by 7 bases; junction bases not matched to a gene: 9. The CDR3 nucleotides are TGTGCCAGCAGCTTGGACGCACCCGGGGGGGAGCAGTACGTC. Its protein is CASSLDAPGGEQYV.

The V gene is TRBV6-5, the J gene TRBJ1-5, with 9 positions matching TRBD1. This CDR3 has 14 amino acids. V shed 9 bases and J 6 bases; nucleotides not matched to a gene: 9. The germline CDR1 and CDR2 sequences are MNHEY and SVGAGI. This CDR3 is CASAYRGLGQPQHF. The CDR3 DNA is TGTGCCAGTGCGTACAGGGGGCTCGGTCAGCCCCAGCATTTT.

For the CDR3, the DNA is TGTGCCAGCAGCCAAGACCTACTAGCGACCTACGAGCAGTACTTC. It is translated as CASSQDLLATYEQYF. The J gene is TRBJ2-7, the V gene TRBV3-1 (or the pseudogene TRBV3-2); 7 bases fit TRBD2. The germline V gene encodes CDR1 LGHDT and CDR2 YNNKEL (reference sequence). This CDR3 spans 15 amino acids. With 0 bases clipped from V and 2 bases from J, the junction kept 4 bases outside the gene matches.

V usage is TRBV12-3 or TRBV12-4 and J usage is TRBJ2-2; 8 bases are a match to TRBD1. CDR3 size: 13 residues. V dropped 6 bases and J dropped 7; count of bases not matched to a gene: 4. CDR3 region: CASRDRAGGELFF. In DNA, the CDR3 is TGTGCCAGCAGGGACAGGGCGGGCGGGGAGCTGTTTTTT.

The rearrangement links TRBV7-3 to TRBJ1-1; D is ambiguous. This CDR3 contains 18 residues. Per germline, CDR1 SGHTA and CDR2 FQGTGA. Between the trimmed V and J ends, which lost 2 bases and 1 base, there was a span of 20 bases. This chain's CDR3 is CASSLGPLGSHQNTEAFF. The CDR3 DNA follows: TGTGCCAGCAGCTTAGGTCCCCTTGGTAGCCACCAGAACACTGAAGCTTTCTTT.

The rearrangement joins TRBV19 to TRBJ2-7; tentative D call: TRBD2 (6 bases). Germline CDR1 LNHDA, CDR2 SQIVND (reference sequence). The CDR3 has 15 residues. Trimming took off 8 bases at V and 4 bases at J, with 21 bases between the two ends. The CDR3 sequence is CASVGLAPKPYEQYF. CDR3 DNA: TGTGCCAGTGTGGGCCTAGCGCCGAAACCATACGAGCAGTACTTC. Using reference TRBV19 and TRBJ2-7 for the parts outside the CDR3, the full variable domain is DGGITQSPKYLFRKEGQNVTLSCEQNLNHDAMYWYRQDPGQGLRLIYYSQIVNDFQKGDIAEGYSVSREKKESFPLTVTSAQKNPTAFYLCASVGLAPKPYEQYFGPGTRLTVT.

This chain connects TRBV6-5 to TRBJ1-2; D is unclear. Trimming left V 2 bases short and J 5 bases short, with 15 bases between. CDR3 length: 15 residues. Germline V lookup: CDR1 MNHEY, CDR2 SVGAGI. The CDR3 spells CASSYRTFGDYGYTF. CDR3 nucleotide sequence: TGTGCCAGCAGTTACCGAACATTCGGGGATTATGGCTACACCTTC.